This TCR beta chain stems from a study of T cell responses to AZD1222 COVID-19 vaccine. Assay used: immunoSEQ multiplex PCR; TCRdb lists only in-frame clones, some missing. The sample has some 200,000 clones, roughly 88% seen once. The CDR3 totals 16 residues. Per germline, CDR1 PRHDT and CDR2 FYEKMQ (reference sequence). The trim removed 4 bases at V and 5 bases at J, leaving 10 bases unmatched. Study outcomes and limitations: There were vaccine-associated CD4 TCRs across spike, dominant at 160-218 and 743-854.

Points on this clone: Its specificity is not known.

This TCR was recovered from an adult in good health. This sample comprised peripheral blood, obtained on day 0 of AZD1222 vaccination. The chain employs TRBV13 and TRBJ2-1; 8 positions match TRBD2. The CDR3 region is CASSSLNSGDNNEQFF. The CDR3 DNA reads TGTGCCAGCAGCTCTCTAAATAGCGGGGACAACAATGAGCAGTTCTTC.